The T cell receptor (beta chain) under discussion was sequenced for a study of shared clonotypes between healthy human individuals. Splitting of CD4+ cells produced CD45RA+ naive and CD45RA-negative memory subsets. The study, taken as a whole, reports: With few donors, the genetic and exposure-history diversity represented was limited.

The germline gives CDR1 SGHNT, CDR2 YYREEE (reference sequence). The ends were cut back, 0 bases at V and 11 bases at J, with 14 bases in the middle. The CDR3 is 14 residues long. As to this clone: Its antigen is undetermined.

Each PCR replicate from the sorted subsets contained about 200 ng DNA, which is around 30,000 T cell genomes. Using immunoSEQ multiplex PCR, the repertoire was profiled, and TCRdb retains in-frame clones only, with some absent. The repertoire holds millions of clones, with approximately 92% as singletons. The source is a man in his late teens or twenties in good health. This chain joins TRBV5-4 and TRBJ2-2, with D possibly being TRBD1 (5 bases). The sample taken for sequencing was naive CD4+ T cells sorted from blood. Subset defined: CD45RA+ positively selected. This CDR3 reads CASSLEGPPRELFF. The CDR3 DNA sequence: TGTGCCAGCAGCTTGGAGGGGCCCCCGCGAGAGCTGTTTTTT.